This section outlines one TCR beta chain sequence together with its context. What it binds is unknown. This sample is drawn from a study of CD8+ T cells in alopecia areata. The wider study: Severity among treated patients was scored by the percentage of scalp area affected.

Extraction of RNA preceded its reverse transcription into cDNA, which served as the sequencing template. The protocol was immunoSEQ multiplex PCR, while the TCRdb copy is restricted to in-frame clones and leaves out a portion. The data show approximately 160,000 clones, around 60% seen once. Trimming removed 2 bases from V and 4 bases from J, with 12 bases in between. The CDR3 has 15 amino acids. Germline assignment: CDR1 MNHNS and CDR2 SASEGT. As for treatment: oral pan-JAK inhibitor, 5-10 mg twice daily. Notes on the study in general: Significant decreases in scalp clonality and expanded CD8+ clones followed tofacitinib treatment. Especially in alopecia totalis/universalis, lesional scalp showed greater clonality than normal scalp did. Whereas mice showed it more clearly, TCR sharing across patients was murkier, possibly because of HLA.

This TCR was sampled from a human donor with alopecia areata. This sequence joins TRBV6-1 and TRBJ1-3; D is uncertain. This specimen consisted of CD4+ T cells sorted from blood, obtained at week 24, from a patient treated with tofacitinib. Here the CDR3 reads CASSELRGLGNTIYF. The CDR3 nucleotides are TGTGCCAGCAGTGAATTACGGGGATTGGGAAACACCATATATTTT.